Here is one TCR beta chain with its context. This receptor's antigen is unknown. The input lacks base qualities; no much larger clone sits a single base away. This entry is derived from a study of T cells and copy number aberrations in small-cell lung cancer (dated by TCRdb to the early 2020s). About the study as a whole: Whole-exome sequencing of the same tumor regions was paired with TCR repertoire sequencing so that T cell metrics could be related to mutations and copy number aberrations. Tumor TCR data existed for 17 to 20 patients, while 15 or so patients had TCR data covering both tumor and normal tissue. What the study reported, not specific to this receptor: All specimens were formalin-fixed paraffin-embedded tissue, which is known to introduce sequencing artifacts. Compared with adjacent lung tissue, tumors showed lower T-cell density, richness and clonality, although the density difference was not significant. Because surgical resection is uncommon in small-cell lung cancer, the study was limited by a small sample size, and the findings need validation.

The donors were limited-stage small-cell lung cancer patients whose surgical resection took place in Hangzhou, China, between the late 2000s and the early 2020s. Every donor went straight to surgery with no preoperative chemotherapy or radiotherapy, and no donor was given immunotherapy either before or after surgery. Each of the 15 to 20 patients in the sequenced cohort was a smoker or a heavy second-hand smoker. Adjacent normal lung tissue was taken at least 2 cm away from the tumor margin, and two pathologists confirmed morphologically that the tissue was free of malignant cells. The study used multi-region TCR-beta sequencing of resected limited-stage small-cell lung cancers together with tumor-adjacent lung tissue to characterize T cell repertoire heterogeneity. The AllPrep DNA/RNA FFPE Kit (Qiagen) was used to extract genomic DNA from the FFPE tissue. From the cysteine up to the phenylalanine, the CDR3 has a length of 15 residues. Only the CDR3 portion is preserved as DNA: 45 bases, with reading frame beginning at the first base.

Using multiplexed V- and J-gene primers, the immunoSEQ hsTCRB Kit amplified TCR-beta CDR3 regions from genomic DNA. Unique DNA barcodes were added in a second PCR, and the samples were pooled together with a negative control and a positive control. Pooled TCR-beta libraries were sequenced on an Illumina MiSeq with a 150-cycle paired-end protocol. For the original study's pipeline: Raw sequencing data were processed by Adaptive Biotechnologies into a report containing normalized, annotated TCR-beta repertoires. To compute T-cell density, TCR-beta templates were normalized to usable DNA, with usable DNA estimated through amplification of housekeeping genes. Richness was defined as the count of unique rearrangements, and clonality was defined as 1 minus Pielou's evenness. TCRdb provides this immuneACCESS table in a form limited to in-frame rearrangements. Some clones are lacking; in checked studies, under half of them reflect an unresolved V gene, and why the rest are absent is not known. V, J and clone size were drawn from that table, and D and trimming were deduced from the DNA. The sample table records 9,000 to 10,000 clones; over 75% of these occur just once. Around 32% of the sample rests with the top ten.

The sequencing sample was made of normal tissue next to the tumor. The sequence joins TRBV21-1 to TRBJ2-5; TRBD2 is the table's D call, not checked against the DNA. TRBV21-1 is tagged as a pseudogene. This TCR derives from a man aged 55 to 70 with small cell lung cancer. The CDR3 sequence is CASSKMDRGWETQYF. The nucleotides read TGTGCCAGCAGCAAAATGGATCGAGGGTGGGAGACCCAGTACTTC.